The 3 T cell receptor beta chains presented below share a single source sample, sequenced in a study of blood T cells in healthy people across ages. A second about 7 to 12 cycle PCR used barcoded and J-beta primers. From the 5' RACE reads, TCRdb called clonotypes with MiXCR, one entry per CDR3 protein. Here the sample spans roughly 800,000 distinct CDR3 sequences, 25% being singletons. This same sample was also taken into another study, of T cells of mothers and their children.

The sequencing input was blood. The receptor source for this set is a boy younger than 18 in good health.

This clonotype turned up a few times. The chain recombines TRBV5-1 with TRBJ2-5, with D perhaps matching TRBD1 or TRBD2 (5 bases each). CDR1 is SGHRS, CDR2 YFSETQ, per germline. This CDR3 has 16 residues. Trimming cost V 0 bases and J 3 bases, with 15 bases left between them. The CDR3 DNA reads TGCGCCAGCAGCTTGGGGCCCGGGGACGGAGAAGAGACCCAGTACTTC. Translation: CASSLGPGDGEETQYF.

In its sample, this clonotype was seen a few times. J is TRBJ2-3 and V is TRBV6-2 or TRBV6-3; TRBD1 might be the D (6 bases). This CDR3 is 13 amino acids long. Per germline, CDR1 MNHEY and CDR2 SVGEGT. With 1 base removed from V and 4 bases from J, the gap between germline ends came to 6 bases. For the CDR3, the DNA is TGTGCCAGCAGTTACTGGGGGCCAGATACGCAGTATTTT. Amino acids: CASSYWGPDTQYF.

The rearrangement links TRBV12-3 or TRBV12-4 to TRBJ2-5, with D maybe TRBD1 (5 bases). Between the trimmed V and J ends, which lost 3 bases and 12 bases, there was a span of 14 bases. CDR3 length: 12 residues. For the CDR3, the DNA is TGTGCCAGCAGTTTCGTTCGAGACAGAAAGTACTTC. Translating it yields CASSFVRDRKYF.